The subject of this entry is one T cell receptor (beta chain). Trimming shortened V by 2 bases and J by 0 bases, and 8 bases separated the two germline ends. Germline V gene lookup returns CDR1 MNHEY and CDR2 SVGEGT. CDR3 length: 15 amino acids. TCRdb itself ran the 5' RACE reads through MiXCR, one entry per CDR3 protein. The sample consists of approximately 150,000 distinct CDR3 sequences, 25% to 35% of them appearing once. This record comes from a study of CD8 T cells in ankylosing spondylitis. Sequenced material: synovial fluid, either unsorted or a sorted T cell fraction (not recorded which). The V and J genes are TRBV6-2 or TRBV6-3 and TRBJ1-5; perhaps TRBD1 as D (6 bases). The receptor comes from a male donor with ankylosing spondylitis. As DNA, the CDR3 is TGTGCCAGCAGTTACGGGGGCCCTAGCAATCAGCCCCAGCATTTT. It encodes CASSYGGPSNQPQHF.